The clone carrying this TCR beta chain was seen a single time. Its antigen is unknown. One end of the junction varies from germline; a read error may be responsible. The data derive from a study of post-analysis software for immune sequencing data. The TCR beta cDNA libraries contained unique molecular identifiers. TCRdb re-analysed the PCR reads in MiXCR, keeping a single row per CDR3 protein. The data show hundreds of thousands of distinct CDR3 sequences, 35% to 45% seen once. Notes on the study in general: F measure clustering grouped samples strongly by preparation batch. Relative to controls, patients with multiple sclerosis showed significantly lower normalized Chao1 diversity. Included in a set of roughly 5 TRBV segments more frequent in patients than controls were TRBV5-6, TRBV5-1 and TRBV20-1.

CDR3 size: 16 residues. The sequence came from a girl aged 2 to 10 with multiple sclerosis. The sequenced sample was blood. This chain links TRBV12-3 or TRBV12-4 with TRBJ2-5; weak D call: TRBD1 (7 bases). The CDR3 is CACSPGGSGLQETQYF. CDR3 DNA sequence: TGTGCCTGCAGTCCAGGGGGGTCTGGCCTTCAAGAGACCCAGTACTTC.